These 13 T cell receptor beta chains share one sample of origin, sequenced in a study of OX40 agonist ivuxolimab in advanced cancers. TCRdb's table, derived via immunoSEQ multiplex PCR, lists solely in-frame clones and lacks some. The data show 13,000 to 15,000 clones, about 80% seen once. The sequencing used CD4+ or CD8+ T cells sorted from blood, collected in a trial of the OX40 agonist ivuxolimab. The source is an adult with an advanced solid tumor such as melanoma, head and neck, liver or kidney cancer.

This clone came up a few times. V is TRBV28 and J is TRBJ2-5; possible D gene TRBD1, 5 bases. This CDR3 contains 15 residues. V was pared by 1 base and J by 5 bases, with 14 bases between. The V gene's germline CDR1 is MDHEN and CDR2 SYDVKM. The CDR3 DNA is TGTGCCAGCAGTTTATCTCGCAGGGAACATGAGACCCAGTACTTC. Its protein product is CASSLSRREHETQYF.

This chain connects TRBV19 to TRBJ1-4; a possible D gene is TRBD1 (6 bases). Trimming removed 6 bases from V and 1 base from J, with 12 bases in between. Germline CDR1 and CDR2: LNHDA and SQIVND (reference sequence). The CDR3 has 15 residues. CDR3 DNA: TGTGCCAGTAGCTACCCAGGGGAAACTAATGAAAAACTGTTTTTT. Translating it yields CASSYPGETNEKLFF.

V gene TRBV9 combines with J gene TRBJ2-1, with TRBD2 as a possible D gene (5 bases). Germline lookup yields CDR1 SGDLS and CDR2 YYNGEE. The CDR3 has 14 amino acids. V shed 4 bases and J shed 2 bases, with 10 bases lying between them. In DNA, the CDR3 is TGTGCCAGCAGCCCGGGATTAACCTACAATGAGCAGTTCTTC. Translating it yields CASSPGLTYNEQFF.

The V call is TRBV13, the J call TRBJ2-1; 10 bases match TRBD2. The CDR3 spans 15 residues. From germline, CDR1 is PRHDT and CDR2 FYEKMQ (reference sequence). V lost 2 bases and J lost 8; bases outside the gene matches: 6. The CDR3, as DNA: TGTGCCAGCAGCTTATTGCCTAGCGGGGGAGATGAGCAGTTCTTC. Translating gives CASSLLPSGGDEQFF.

Of note for this clone: A read error may explain this, as a much larger clone is one base away. This chain links TRBV29-1 with TRBJ2-7, with 8 bases aligning to TRBD2. Germline CDR1 and CDR2: SQVTM and ANQGSEA. The CDR3 consists of 13 residues. This CDR3 is CSVLAGNEYGQYF. CDR3 in DNA: TGCAGCGTCTTAGCGGGGAATGAGTACGGGCAGTACTTC.

This clone has a handful of counts. Here the CDR3 reads CASSQDVRTMNTEAFF. CDR3 nucleotide sequence: TGCGCCAGCAGCCAAGATGTCAGAACTATGAACACTGAAGCTTTCTTT. The rearrangement uses TRBV4-3 and TRBJ1-1; D uncertain. Per the germline V gene, CDR1 is LGHNA and CDR2 is YSLEER. The CDR3 totals 16 residues. V was shortened by 0 bases and J by 0 bases, with 11 bases between the two germline ends.

V is TRBV5-6 and J is TRBJ2-7; a possible D gene is TRBD2 (7 bases). V shed 1 base and J shed 2 bases, with 13 bases lying between them. Germline values: CDR1 SGHDT, CDR2 YYEEEE. The length of the CDR3 is 15 residues. CDR3 bases: TGTGCCAGCAGCTTGATGCGGGGGCCTGCCTACGAGCAGTACTTC. It translates to CASSLMRGPAYEQYF.

J is TRBJ2-7 and V is TRBV5-4; D call uncertain. This CDR3 has 14 residues. Trimming cost V 4 bases and J 4 bases, with 15 bases left between them. The V gene's germline CDR1 is SGHNT and CDR2 YYREEE (reference sequence). The chain's CDR3 is CASSPTGEAYEQYF. Here the CDR3 DNA reads TGTGCCAGCAGCCCGACTGGGGAAGCATACGAGCAGTACTTC.

The CDR3 sequence is CASSLAGPLSQAFF. CDR3 nucleotide sequence: TGCGCCAGCAGCTTGGCAGGTCCCCTATCTCAAGCTTTCTTT. The rearrangement uses TRBV5-1 and TRBJ1-1, with D unresolved. V lost 0 bases, J lost 9 bases, and 15 bases lay in between. The germline V gene encodes CDR1 SGHRS and CDR2 YFSETQ. This CDR3 is 14 amino acids long.

This clone appeared a few times. The chain couples TRBV15 to TRBJ2-1, with 11 nucleotides matching TRBD1. V lost 6 bases and J lost 2; bases outside the gene matches: 3. Germline CDR1 and CDR2: LNHNV and YYDKDF (reference sequence). The CDR3 extends over 15 amino acids. CDR3 sequence reads: CATSAGQGAYNEQFF. CDR3 coding DNA: TGTGCCACCAGTGCGGGACAGGGGGCCTACAATGAGCAGTTCTTC.

The chain links TRBV2 to TRBJ1-2; no firm D call. The CDR3 is made up of 13 amino acids. CDR1 is SNHLY, CDR2 FYNNEI, per germline. V lost 3 bases and J 4 bases, leaving 9 bases between the germline ends. The CDR3 spells CASSDSAPYGYTF. As DNA, the CDR3 is TGTGCCAGCAGTGATTCAGCTCCCTATGGCTACACCTTC.

The genes are TRBV9 and TRBJ2-2; D unclear. This CDR3 is 12 amino acids long. Germline-derived CDR1 and CDR2 are SGDLS and YYNGEE. Trimming removed 1 base from V and 6 bases from J, with 4 bases in between. The CDR3 region has the DNA TGTGCCAGCAGCGTATCGTCCGGGGAGCTGTTTTTT. This translates into CASSVSSGELFF.

This sequence joins TRBV7-2 and TRBJ2-1; TRBD1 might be the D (6 bases). V was trimmed by 5 bases and J by 5 bases, leaving 16 bases between them. This CDR3 is 15 amino acids long. The germline V gene has CDR1 SGHTA and CDR2 FQGNSA. The CDR3 nucleotides read TGTGCCAGCAGCCCAAACAGGGATTTCAACAATGAGCAGTTCTTC. As protein: CASSPNRDFNNEQFF.